The next 32 T cell receptor beta chains were all read from a single sample in a study of shared clonotypes between healthy human individuals. Only in-frame clones appear in the TCRdb table, and some are missing; sequencing was by immunoSEQ multiplex PCR. Found here are about 1.5 million clones, around 98% of them singletons; the top ten hold 0.4% to 0.45%. The sample comprised naive CD4+ T cells sorted from blood. The subset here: CD45RA+ positively selected. These receptors all come from a man aged 25-45 years in good health.

The chain is built from TRBV25-1 and TRBJ2-3, with TRBD2 matching over 13 bases. Trimming took 5 bases from V and 6 from J; bases not matched to a gene: 8. CDR1 is MGHDK and CDR2 is SYGVNS in the germline V gene. The CDR3 loop spans 16 amino acids. CDR3 protein: CASSRTSGSFVDTQYF. The CDR3 bases are TGTGCCAGCAGTCGGACTAGCGGGAGTTTTGTGGATACGCAGTATTTT.

This sequence joins TRBV28 and TRBJ1-5; D remains unclear. The CDR3 consists of 16 residues. With 6 bases removed from V and 2 bases from J, the gap between germline ends came to 17 bases. CDR1 MDHEN and CDR2 SYDVKM come from the germline V gene. The CDR3 nucleotides are TGTGCCAGCAGCCCCGTCGGTGGAGGAGGCAATCAGCCCCAGCATTTT. Translated: CASSPVGGGGNQPQHF.

The CDR3 nucleotides read TGTGCCAGCAGCTCCCCTATTACAGCCTCCTACGAGCAGTACTTC. Translating gives CASSSPITASYEQYF. V gene TRBV11-2 combines with J gene TRBJ2-7; D ambiguous. Per the germline V gene, CDR1 is SGHAT and CDR2 is FQNNGV. V lost 4 bases to trimming and J lost 0 bases, with 13 bases between them. The CDR3 covers 15 residues. Full variable domain (rest looked up from reference TRBV11-2 and TRBJ2-7): EAGVAQSPRYKIIEKRQSVAFWCNPISGHATLYWYQQILGQGPKLLIQFQNNGVVDDSQLPKDRFSAERLKGVDSTLKIQPAKLEDSAVYLCASSSPITASYEQYFGPGTRLTVT.

The chain joins TRBV6-5 to TRBJ2-1; D unresolved. The CDR3 is 14 amino acids. Germline V gene data show CDR1 as MNHEY and CDR2 as SVGAGI. The ends were cut back, 7 bases at V and 6 bases at J, with 16 bases in the middle. DNA of the CDR3: TGTGCCAGCACGCGCGCGGTATCCCCCAATGAGCAGTTCTTC. Translated: CASTRAVSPNEQFF.

The chain recombines TRBV6-6 with TRBJ1-3; D call uncertain. The V gene's germline CDR1 is MNHNY and CDR2 SVGAGI (reference sequence). The CDR3 is 15 amino acids. Between the trimmed V and J ends, which lost 0 bases and 4 bases, there was a span of 10 bases. CDR3 loop: CASSYSTREGNTIYF. As DNA, the CDR3 is TGTGCCAGCAGTTACTCGACTAGGGAAGGAAACACCATATATTTT.

This chain connects TRBV6-1 to TRBJ1-5; D is unclear. V dropped 8 bases and J dropped 3 bases, with 5 bases sitting between them. The CDR3 loop spans 11 amino acids. Germline lookup yields CDR1 MNHNS and CDR2 SASEGT. CDR3 coding DNA: TGTGCCAGCGGTCTCAATCAGCCCCAGCATTTT. Translation gives CASGLNQPQHF.

This chain joins TRBV5-1 and TRBJ2-4, with D unclear. The germline V and J ends were trimmed by 4 bases and 4 bases, with 6 bases remaining between them. Germline-derived CDR1 and CDR2 are SGHRS and YFSETQ. The CDR3 loop spans 12 amino acids. The CDR3 nucleotides are TGCGCCAGCAGCAGAGATAAAAACATTCAGTACTTC. This gives the protein CASSRDKNIQYF. Based on the CDR3 plus reference TRBV5-1 and TRBJ2-4, the full variable domain is KAGVTQTPRYLIKTRGQQVTLSCSPISGHRSVSWYQQTPGQGLQFLFEYFSETQRNKGNFPGRFSGRQFSNSRSEMNVSTLELGDSALYLCASSRDKNIQYFGAGTRLSVL.

The rearrangement uses TRBV5-4 and TRBJ1-1; 9 positions agree with TRBD1. The V and J ends lost 2 bases and 1 base, in that order; junction bases with no gene match: 6. This CDR3 comprises 16 residues. Germline loops: CDR1 SGHNT, CDR2 YYREEE (reference sequence). CDR3 amino acids: CASSLDGTGRNTEAFF. The CDR3, as DNA: TGTGCCAGCAGCTTAGACGGGACAGGGCGGAACACTGAAGCTTTCTTT.

CDR3: CASSEGSKLEAFF. CDR3 nucleotides: TGCGCCAGCAGTGAAGGATCTAAGTTGGAAGCTTTCTTT. The chain uses TRBV10-1 and TRBJ1-1; D gene ambiguous. The CDR3 is made up of 13 amino acids. The germline gives CDR1 WNHNN, CDR2 SYGVQD (reference sequence). V lost 3 bases to trimming and J lost 8 bases, with 13 bases between them.

This clone was recorded once. The gene calls are TRBV15 and TRBJ2-5; no clear D gene. The ends were cut back, 0 bases at V and 5 bases at J, with 4 bases in the middle. This CDR3 has 12 amino acids. The germline CDR1 and CDR2 sequences are LNHNV and YYDKDF (reference sequence). CDR3 region: CATSRDFETQYF. DNA for the CDR3: TGTGCCACCAGCAGAGATTTCGAGACCCAGTACTTC.

This sequence joins TRBV5-1 and TRBJ2-3; TRBD2 agrees at 7 bases. CDR3 length: 19 residues. The trim removed 0 bases at V and 3 bases at J, leaving 16 bases unmatched. CDR1 is SGHRS, CDR2 YFSETQ, per germline. CDR3 residues: CASSLVAGGGAPRTDTQYF. The DNA of the CDR3 is TGCGCCAGCAGCTTGGTAGCGGGCGGTGGAGCCCCAAGGACAGATACGCAGTATTTT. Together with reference TRBV5-1 and TRBJ2-3, the CDR3 gives the full variable domain: KAGVTQTPRYLIKTRGQQVTLSCSPISGHRSVSWYQQTPGQGLQFLFEYFSETQRNKGNFPGRFSGRQFSNSRSEMNVSTLELGDSALYLCASSLVAGGGAPRTDTQYFGPGTRLTVL.

The CDR3 DNA reads TGTGCCAGCAGCGCATGGACTAGCGGGAACGAGCAGTACTTC. Translating it yields CASSAWTSGNEQYF. V is TRBV5-4 and J is TRBJ2-7, with 12 bases lining up with TRBD2. J gave up 5 bases and V 4 bases, and 4 bases lay outside the gene matches. Germline CDR1 is SGHNT and CDR2 is YYREEE (reference sequence). CDR3 length: 14 residues.

J is TRBJ2-7 and V is TRBV5-1, with unresolved D. V was pared by 1 base and J by 2 bases, with 7 bases between. The CDR3 spans 13 residues. From germline, CDR1 is SGHRS and CDR2 YFSETQ. DNA of the CDR3: TGCGCCAGCAGCTTGCAACAAACCTACGAGCAGTACTTC. Encoded protein: CASSLQQTYEQYF.

The rearrangement links TRBV27 to TRBJ2-1; 7 bases line up with TRBD2. The CDR3 is 21 amino acids. V shed 2 bases and J 3 bases; nucleotides not matched to a gene: 22. The germline CDR1 and CDR2 sequences are MNHEY and SMNVEV (reference sequence). The chain's CDR3 is CASSLVGLVNRLVPHYNEQFF. CDR3 nucleotide sequence: TGTGCCAGCAGTTTAGTCGGACTAGTAAATCGTCTGGTGCCCCACTACAATGAGCAGTTCTTC.

The CDR3 nucleotides are TGTGCCAGTAGTATTATGACACTTGGAGGGTACGAGCAGTACTTC. Translating it yields CASSIMTLGGYEQYF. The chain links TRBV19 to TRBJ2-7, with D tentatively TRBD2 (6 bases). Germline V gene data show CDR1 as LNHDA and CDR2 as SQIVND (reference sequence). The CDR3 consists of 15 residues. The V end was cut by 3 bases, the J end by 4 bases, with 16 bases between.

The V and J genes are TRBV23-1 and TRBJ2-5; the D is unclear. TRBV23-1 falls under the ORF class, with uncertain function. The CDR3 totals 10 residues. Trimming took off 6 bases at V and 10 bases at J, with 9 bases between the two ends. The CDR3 DNA reads as TGCGCCAGCAGGCCTAGGATCCAGTACTTC. It translates to CASRPRIQYF.

The CDR3 DNA sequence: TGTGCCAGCAGCGATCAGGGGTTAGCCAAAAACATTCAGTACTTC. It specifies CASSDQGLAKNIQYF. V usage is TRBV11-1 and J usage is TRBJ2-4; a possible D gene is TRBD1 (6 bases). Germline assignment: CDR1 SGHAT and CDR2 FQDESV (reference sequence). The CDR3 length is 15 residues. Trimming took 5 bases from V and 0 from J, leaving 11 bases between them.

The rearrangement links TRBV9 to TRBJ2-1; TRBD1 is a possible D gene (6 bases). The V gene's germline CDR1 is SGDLS and CDR2 YYNGEE. The V gene lost 1 base and the J gene lost 4 bases, with 15 bases spanning the gap. The CDR3 covers 16 residues. The CDR3 sequence: CASSVRGLDRYNEQFF. CDR3 in DNA: TGTGCCAGCAGCGTAAGGGGCCTTGACAGGTACAATGAGCAGTTCTTC. Drawing the rest from reference TRBV9 and TRBJ2-1, the complete variable domain is DSGVTQTPKHLITATGQRVTLRCSPRSGDLSVYWYQQSLDQGLQFLIQYYNGEERAKGNILERFSAQQFPDLHSELNLSSLELGDSALYFCASSVRGLDRYNEQFFGPGTRLTVL.

A word on this clone: Other nucleotide sequences from this sample produce the same CDR3. The chain uses TRBV9 and TRBJ2-3, with 7 bases matching TRBD2. In germline, CDR1 is SGDLS, CDR2 YYNGEE. V was clipped by 0 bases and J by 6 bases; unmatched bases: 1. The CDR3 is 13 residues long. CDR3 loop: CASSVGLADTQYF. The CDR3 DNA follows: TGTGCCAGCAGCGTAGGACTAGCTGATACGCAGTATTTT.

The chain couples TRBV28 to TRBJ1-1; possible D gene TRBD1, 5 bases. The CDR3 has 14 amino acids. The ends were cut back, 6 bases at V and 0 bases at J, with 11 bases in the middle. Germline lookup yields CDR1 MDHEN and CDR2 SYDVKM. In DNA, the CDR3 is TGTGCCAGCAGGGGTGGGGGTATGAACACTGAAGCTTTCTTT. Amino acids: CASRGGGMNTEAFF.

With regard to this clone: This specimen includes other DNA sequences encoding the same CDR3. The V gene is TRBV18, the J gene TRBJ1-5, with TRBD1 identical over 7 bases. This CDR3 spans 15 amino acids. The ends lost 1 base at V and 2 bases at J; junction bases unmatched: 2. Germline lookup yields CDR1 KGHSH and CDR2 LQKENI. The CDR3 DNA sequence: TGTGCCAGCTCACCACAGGGGGCAGGCAATCAGCCCCAGCATTTT. Protein: CASSPQGAGNQPQHF.

The CDR3 DNA is TGTGCCAGCAGTACGGACAGTCGATCTCGCAATGAGCAGTTCTTC. Protein product: CASSTDSRSRNEQFF. The J gene is TRBJ2-1, the V gene TRBV9; a weak D match, TRBD1 (6 bases). Germline V gene lookup returns CDR1 SGDLS and CDR2 YYNGEE. CDR3 size: 15 residues. Trimming stripped 5 bases from V and 6 bases from J, with 18 bases between.

V usage is TRBV5-4 and J usage is TRBJ1-4, with a tentative D call TRBD1 (5 bases). Germline V CDR1 and CDR2: SGHNT, YYREEE (reference sequence). CDR3 size: 14 residues. Trimming stripped 1 base from V and 12 bases from J, with 16 bases between. For the CDR3, the DNA is TGTGCCAGCAGCTTGAATCGGCAGGGTGCAGAACTGTTTTTT. Amino acid sequence: CASSLNRQGAELFF.

V and J are TRBV2 and TRBJ2-7; D possibly corresponds to TRBD1 (7 bases). Trimming stripped 3 bases from V and 2 bases from J, with 17 bases between. Germline V gene data show CDR1 as SNHLY and CDR2 as FYNNEI. The CDR3 totals 16 residues. CDR3 nucleotides: TGTGCCAGCAGTGACCGCTTGCGGGACAGCCCCTACGAGCAGTACTTC. This codes for CASSDRLRDSPYEQYF. The variable domain in full, completed from reference TRBV2 and TRBJ2-7, reads EPEVTQTPSHQVTQMGQEVILRCVPISNHLYFYWYRQILGQKVEFLVSFYNNEISEKSEIFDDQFSVERPDGSNFTLKIRSTKLEDSAMYFCASSDRLRDSPYEQYFGPGTRLTVT.

The chain joins TRBV4-2 to TRBJ2-1; D remains unclear. This CDR3 comprises 19 residues. Per the germline V gene, CDR1 is LGHNA and CDR2 is YNFKEQ. V gave up 2 bases and J gave up 5 bases, with 25 bases separating them. This CDR3 reads CASSQPPVGIGNLDNEQFF. Written as DNA, the CDR3 is TGTGCCAGCAGCCAACCACCCGTCGGCATTGGAAACCTTGACAATGAGCAGTTCTTC.

Concerning this clone: Additional DNA sequences in this sample encode the identical CDR3. The J gene is TRBJ2-1, the V gene TRBV11-3, with D possibly being TRBD1 or TRBD2 (5 bases each). The CDR3 totals 16 residues. V lost 1 base to trimming and J lost 0 bases, with 10 bases between them. CDR1 SGHNT and CDR2 YENEEA come from the germline V gene. The CDR3 protein is CASSLASGSSYNEQFF. CDR3 nucleotide sequence: TGTGCCAGCAGCTTAGCATCAGGGAGCTCCTACAATGAGCAGTTCTTC.

J is TRBJ2-3 and V is TRBV4-3, with D perhaps matching TRBD1 or TRBD2 (5 bases each). The V gene lost 0 bases and the J gene lost 5 bases, with 21 bases spanning the gap. Germline V CDR1 and CDR2: LGHNA, YSLEER. This CDR3 has 18 residues. The CDR3 loop is CASSQDSATGLTVDTQYF. CDR3 sequence (DNA): TGCGCCAGCAGCCAAGATTCAGCCACAGGACTCACAGTAGATACGCAGTATTTT.

The chain joins TRBV19 to TRBJ2-7; D might be TRBD2 (5 bases). The CDR3 runs 16 residues. The germline V gene has CDR1 LNHDA and CDR2 SQIVND (reference sequence). V lost 0 bases and J lost 0, with 12 bases in between. CDR3 sequence: CASSIEVARSSYEQYF. CDR3 in DNA: TGTGCCAGTAGTATAGAAGTAGCGCGAAGCTCCTACGAGCAGTACTTC.

The chain recombines TRBV6-1 with TRBJ1-2; D remains ambiguous. V lost 4 bases to trimming and J lost 0 bases, with 12 bases between them. CDR1 is MNHNS, CDR2 SASEGT, per germline. The CDR3 is 15 residues long. CDR3 loop: CASSAIDIANYGYTF. For the CDR3, the DNA is TGTGCCAGCAGTGCTATCGACATTGCTAACTATGGCTACACCTTC.

The chain uses TRBV7-2 and TRBJ1-5, with 8 bases aligning to TRBD1. Germline V gene data show CDR1 as SGHTA and CDR2 as FQGNSA. CDR3 length: 15 residues. Germline trimming cut 2 bases from V and 5 bases from J; bases unmatched to any gene: 5. CDR3 sequence (DNA): TGTGCCAGCAGCTTAATGGGGACAGGAGATCAGCCCCAGCATTTT. Residues: CASSLMGTGDQPQHF. Supplemented by reference TRBV7-2 and TRBJ1-5, the full variable domain reads GAGVSQSPSNKVTEKGKDVELRCDPISGHTALYWYRQSLGQGLEFLIYFQGNSAPDKSGLPSDRFSAERTGGSVSTLTIQRTQQEDSAVYLCASSLMGTGDQPQHFGDGTRLSIL.

CDR3 sequence reads: CASSTTGTGAYEQYF. The DNA for the CDR3 is TGTGCCAGTAGTACAACAGGGACTGGGGCCTACGAGCAGTACTTC. This rearrangement joins TRBV19 to TRBJ2-7, with D tentatively TRBD1 or TRBD2 (6 bases each). CDR3 length equals 15 residues. Germline loops: CDR1 LNHDA, CDR2 SQIVND (reference sequence). V lost 4 bases, J lost 2 bases, and 15 bases lay in between.

J is TRBJ2-1 and V is TRBV27; D is unclear. V lost 3 bases to trimming and J lost 0 bases, with 12 bases between them. Germline V CDR1 and CDR2: MNHEY, SMNVEV (reference sequence). This CDR3 is 16 amino acids long. The CDR3 loop is CASSFRGVDSYNEQFF. CDR3 bases: TGTGCCAGCAGTTTCCGAGGCGTAGACTCCTACAATGAGCAGTTCTTC.